This T cell receptor (beta chain) was recorded in a study of blood T cells in healthy people across ages. Study observations and caveats: Naive CD4+ cell counts and diversity both ran higher in long-lived than in aged donors.

Trimming left V 2 bases short and J 4 bases short, with 11 bases between. The germline V gene has CDR1 MNHEY and CDR2 SMNVEV (reference sequence). The CDR3 covers 14 residues. Every donor provided approximately 10 milliliters of peripheral blood. This clonotype was counted a few times. Its antigen is unidentified. Primers used in a second PCR of about 7 to 12 cycles were a sample-barcoded 5' primer and a J-beta primer mix. TCRdb used MiXCR to reprocess the 5' RACE reads, holding one entry per CDR3 protein. The table includes just over 1 million distinct CDR3 sequences, 45% detected once. The sequence was collected from a woman in her sixties or seventies in good health. The chain carries TRBV27 and TRBJ1-1; D is unclear. The sequencing input was blood. Written as DNA, the CDR3 is TGTGCCAGCAGTTTAGCTGGGTCGACCACTGAAGCTTTCTTT. This gives the protein CASSLAGSTTEAFF.